This T cell receptor (beta chain) was sequenced during a study of CD8 T cells in Susac syndrome. Healthy donors were controls matched for age and sex. Through negative isolation, CD4+ and CD8+ T cells were obtained, while TEMRA cells were enriched using FACS. Reverse transcription of 0.5 to 1 ug RNA was carried out with random hexamers. Using its own MiXCR run on the immunoSEQ multiplex PCR reads, TCRdb lists one record per CDR3 protein. This table has 150,000 to 200,000 distinct CDR3 sequences, about 95% appearing once. With 6 bases clipped from V and 10 bases from J, the junction kept 11 bases outside the gene matches. The CDR3 totals 12 residues. Germline V gene sequence: CDR1 DFQATT, CDR2 SNEGSKA (reference sequence).

The TCR comes from a human donor in good health. The chain recombines TRBV20-1 with TRBJ1-1; 7 nucleotides align to TRBD1. The sequencing input was CD4+ T cells from PBMCs. CDR3 residues: CSASRQGWGAFF. In DNA, the CDR3 is TGCAGTGCCAGCCGACAGGGATGGGGAGCTTTCTTT.